These 20 T cell receptor beta chains originate from one sample sequenced in a study of cytomegalovirus exposure and HLA in healthy donors. The PCR had 60 Vbeta and 13 Jbeta primers. Clones were read by immunoSEQ multiplex PCR, and TCRdb kept only the in-frame ones, dropping some. Among over 150,000 clones listed, 75% to 85% were seen once. What was sequenced was PBMCs. The receptors here all came from a boy younger than 18 in good health and CMV-seronegative.

The genes are TRBV28 and TRBJ1-2; 10 nucleotides align to TRBD1. This CDR3 region has 15 residues. In germline, CDR1 is MDHEN, CDR2 SYDVKM. Unmatched junction bases numbered 5, after V lost 1 base and J lost 6 bases. The CDR3 region has the DNA TGTGCCAGCAGTTTATCGGGACAGGGGCCCCATGGCTACACCTTC. As protein: CASSLSGQGPHGYTF.

The DNA for the CDR3 is TGTGCCAGTAGTACGACGGGACAGGTCATAAACTATGGCTACACCTTC. This gives the protein CASSTTGQVINYGYTF. The rearrangement links TRBV19 to TRBJ1-2, with TRBD1 identical over 8 bases. CDR3 length: 16 residues. CDR1 and CDR2 (germline): LNHDA, SQIVND (reference sequence). V was pared by 4 bases and J by 2 bases, with 9 bases of the junction left unmatched.

The J gene is TRBJ2-1, the V gene TRBV4-1; 10 nucleotides align to TRBD2. Looked up from germline, CDR1 is MGHRA and CDR2 is YSYEKL. The V and J ends lost 1 base and 9 bases, in that order; junction bases with no gene match: 6. The CDR3 contains 15 residues. For the CDR3, the DNA is TGCGCCAGCAGCCAAGTAGCGGGGGGCCCCAGTGAGCAGTTCTTC. The encoded protein is CASSQVAGGPSEQFF.

This clone was seen a handful of times. The rearrangement links TRBV19 to TRBJ1-2, with TRBD1 identical over 7 bases. The CDR3 spans 13 residues. The germline V gene has CDR1 LNHDA and CDR2 SQIVND (reference sequence). Trimming took 7 bases from V and 7 from J; bases not matched to a gene: 9. For the CDR3, the DNA is TGTGCCAGTAACCCGACAGGGAGACGTGGCTACACCTTC. Translated: CASNPTGRRGYTF. Full variable domain (rest looked up from reference TRBV19 and TRBJ1-2): DGGITQSPKYLFRKEGQNVTLSCEQNLNHDAMYWYRQDPGQGLRLIYYSQIVNDFQKGDIAEGYSVSREKKESFPLTVTSAQKNPTAFYLCASNPTGRRGYTFGSGTRLTVV.

V is TRBV30 and J is TRBJ2-4; D is unresolved. CDR3 length: 16 residues. Deletions cut 1 base from V and 0 bases from J, with 13 bases between. In germline, CDR1 is GTSNPN, CDR2 SVGIG (reference sequence). The CDR3 DNA reads TGTGCCTGGAGTGACCGAGTAGCCCTAGCCAAAAACATTCAGTACTTC. Its translation: CAWSDRVALAKNIQYF.

The J gene is TRBJ1-5, the V gene TRBV6-1; 9 bases line up with TRBD1. CDR1 MNHNS and CDR2 SASEGT come from the germline V gene. This CDR3 region has 16 residues. Trimming removed 3 bases from V and 4 bases from J; junction bases left unmatched: 7. The CDR3 coding sequence is TGTGCCAGCAGTGAGGGGGGACAGGGACGTAATCAGCCCCAGCATTTT. Its protein product is CASSEGGQGRNQPQHF.

This chain joins TRBV19 and TRBJ1-1; no definite D call. V was pared by 11 bases and J by 0 bases, with 13 bases between. Germline lookup yields CDR1 LNHDA and CDR2 SQIVND (reference sequence). The CDR3 is made up of 13 amino acids. CDR3 region: CAVRREVNTEAFF. In DNA form, the CDR3 reads TGTGCCGTCCGGAGGGAGGTGAACACTGAAGCTTTCTTT.

In nucleotides, the CDR3 is TGTGCCAGCAGCGTGACTAGCGGGGGGGCCTTAGAGACCCAGTACTTC. Its translation is CASSVTSGGALETQYF. The rearrangement uses TRBV7-3 and TRBJ2-5, with 14 bases lining up with TRBD2. The junction had 6 bases not matched to a gene; V was cut back by 5 bases and J by 4 bases. CDR3 length equals 16 residues. The germline V gene has CDR1 SGHTA and CDR2 FQGTGA.

The gene calls are TRBV6-5 and TRBJ2-1, with 11 positions matching TRBD2. The CDR3 totals 15 residues. With V trimmed by 5 bases and J by 4 bases, 4 bases remained unmatched. CDR1 and CDR2 (germline): MNHEY, SVGAGI. Here the CDR3 reads CASSPGLAEYNEQFF. The CDR3 nucleotides read TGTGCCAGCAGTCCGGGACTAGCGGAATACAATGAGCAGTTCTTC.

The J gene is TRBJ1-2, the V gene TRBV29-1, with TRBD1 matching over 9 bases. Per the germline V gene, CDR1 is SQVTM and CDR2 is ANQGSEA. V was pared by 7 bases and J by 5 bases, with 8 bases of the junction left unmatched. The CDR3 extends over 13 amino acids. CDR3 coding DNA: TGCAGCGGGGGACAGGGTAGAGGGTATGGCTACACCTTC. It specifies CSGGQGRGYGYTF.

This clone came up once. The gene calls are TRBV4-2 and TRBJ1-1; 7 bases line up with TRBD1. V gave up 4 bases and J gave up 5 bases; unmatched junction bases: 7. CDR3 length: 14 residues. Germline lookup yields CDR1 LGHNA and CDR2 YNFKEQ. The CDR3 loop reads CASSRPGGRTEAFF. As DNA, the CDR3 is TGTGCCAGCAGCCGTCCAGGGGGGAGGACTGAAGCTTTCTTT.

The V call is TRBV6-4, the J call TRBJ1-4; perhaps TRBD1 as D (5 bases). V was shortened by 4 bases and J by 10 bases, with 16 bases between the two germline ends. In germline, CDR1 is MRHNA, CDR2 SNTAGT. The CDR3 spans 14 residues. The CDR3 region has the DNA TGTGCCAGCAGTGCCGGTTCCACCGGGGGAAAACTGTTTTTT. This sequence encodes CASSAGSTGGKLFF.

The chain links TRBV10-1 to TRBJ1-6; 8 nucleotides agree with TRBD1. V lost 2 bases to trimming and J lost 6 bases; unmatched junction nucleotides: 15. In germline, CDR1 is WNHNN, CDR2 SYGVQD (reference sequence). CDR3 length: 19 amino acids. In nucleotides, the CDR3 is TGCGCCAGCAGTGAGCCCCATCTTAGTAGGACAGGGATTAATTCACCCCTCCACTTT. This translates into CASSEPHLSRTGINSPLHF.

The gene calls are TRBV14 and TRBJ2-7; TRBD1 agrees at 7 bases. The junction had 4 bases not matched to a gene; V was cut back by 3 bases and J by 2 bases. CDR3 length: 14 amino acids. CDR1 and CDR2 from the germline V gene are SGHDN and FVKESK. CDR3 DNA sequence: TGTGCCAGCAGCCATTGGCAGGGGGCCTACGAGCAGTACTTC. Protein: CASSHWQGAYEQYF.

The V and J genes are TRBV7-9 and TRBJ2-3; 7 bases are shared with TRBD1. Germline V gene lookup returns CDR1 SEHNR and CDR2 FQNEAQ (reference sequence). This CDR3 contains 16 residues. With 5 bases clipped from V and 11 bases from J, the junction kept 19 bases outside the gene matches. Here the CDR3 reads CASSPPKIRWDRVQYF. CDR3 DNA: TGTGCCAGCAGCCCACCGAAGATTCGCTGGGACAGAGTGCAGTATTTT.

This sequence joins TRBV7-9 and TRBJ2-7; possibly TRBD2 for D (6 bases). Germline lookup yields CDR1 SEHNR and CDR2 FQNEAQ (reference sequence). V was pared by 1 base and J by 4 bases, with 17 bases between. The CDR3 extends over 16 amino acids. The CDR3 coding sequence is TGTGCCAGCAGCTTAGTCGGACTACGCCCTTGGTACGAGCAGTACTTC. Translation: CASSLVGLRPWYEQYF.

The rearrangement links TRBV19 to TRBJ1-2; 9 bases line up with TRBD1. In germline, CDR1 is LNHDA, CDR2 SQIVND (reference sequence). The CDR3 is made up of 12 amino acids. After removal of 8 bases from V and 9 bases from J, the junction contained 7 bases not matched to a gene. CDR3 DNA: TGTGCCAGTGTTCCGGGACAGGGACGCTACACCTTC. This codes for CASVPGQGRYTF.

The chain uses TRBV18 and TRBJ1-2; 7 bases align to TRBD1. Unmatched junction bases numbered 8, after V lost 4 bases and J lost 0 bases. This CDR3 is 16 amino acids long. In germline, CDR1 is KGHSH, CDR2 LQKENI. The CDR3 DNA follows: TGTGCCAGCTCACGAGACAGGGCTAGCGCTAACTATGGCTACACCTTC. Its protein product is CASSRDRASANYGYTF.

This chain joins TRBV4-1 and TRBJ1-6; tentative D call: TRBD1 (6 bases). Trimming shortened V by 8 bases and J by 3 bases, and 11 bases separated the two germline ends. This CDR3 spans 14 amino acids. In germline, CDR1 is MGHRA, CDR2 YSYEKL. CDR3 region: CASGRGNYNSPLHF. The CDR3 DNA is TGCGCCAGCGGGAGGGGGAACTATAATTCACCCCTCCACTTT.

The table lists this clone with a count of one. The rearrangement joins TRBV18 to TRBJ1-4; 12 bases line up with TRBD1. Per the germline V gene, CDR1 is KGHSH and CDR2 is LQKENI. V shed 0 bases and J 5 bases; nucleotides not matched to a gene: 10. The CDR3 is 19 residues long. CDR3 DNA sequence: TGTGCCAGCTCACCACCGGGACAGGGGGCCCGGGGGGTGAATGAAAAACTGTTTTTT. It specifies CASSPPGQGARGVNEKLFF.